This TCR beta chain was retrieved from a study of molecular identifiers for immune sequencing clone quantification. A single record per CDR3 protein comes from TCRdb applying MiXCR to the PCR reads. The sample carries some 650,000 distinct CDR3 sequences, 15% to 20% recorded once. This clonotype has at least ten counts. The V gene end was trimmed by 5 bases and the J gene end by 1 base; junction bases not matched to a gene: 9. Germline V lookup: CDR1 SGHTA, CDR2 FQGNSA. The CDR3 runs to 17 residues. The sequencing sample was made of naive CD8+ T cells from blood, with Jurkat cell RNA spiked in. Subset in this sample: FACS-sorted CD8+CD4-CCR7+CD45RA+ naive T cells. The V and J genes are TRBV7-2 and TRBJ1-3, with 9 bases that match TRBD1. The sequence was collected from a human donor in good health. Some libraries in this study had Jurkat cell RNA spiked in. This CDR3 reads CASSPGQGTWSGNTIYF. CDR3 bases: TGTGCCAGCAGCCCGGGACAGGGAACATGGTCTGGAAACACCATATATTTT.